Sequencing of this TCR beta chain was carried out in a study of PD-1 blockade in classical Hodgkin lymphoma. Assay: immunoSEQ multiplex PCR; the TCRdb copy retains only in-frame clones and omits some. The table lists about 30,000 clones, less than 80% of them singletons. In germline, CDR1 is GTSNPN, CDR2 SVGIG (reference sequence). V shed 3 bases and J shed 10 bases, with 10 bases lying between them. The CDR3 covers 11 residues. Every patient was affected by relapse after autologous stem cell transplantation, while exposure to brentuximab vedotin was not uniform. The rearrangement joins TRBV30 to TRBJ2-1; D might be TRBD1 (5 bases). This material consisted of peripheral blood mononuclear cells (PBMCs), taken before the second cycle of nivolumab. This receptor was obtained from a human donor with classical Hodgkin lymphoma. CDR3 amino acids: CAWSANREQFF. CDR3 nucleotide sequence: TGTGCCTGGAGCGCAAACAGGGAGCAGTTCTTC. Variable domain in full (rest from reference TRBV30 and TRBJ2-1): SQTIHQWPATLVQPVGSPLSLECTVEGTSNPNLYWYRQAAGRGLQLLFYSVGIGQISSEVPQNLSASRPQDRQFILSSKKLLLSDSGFYLCAWSANREQFFGPGTRLTVL.